A single sample is the source of the 15 T cell receptor beta chains below, sequenced in a study of graft-versus-host responses after intestinal transplantation. Here immunoSEQ multiplex PCR was the method, and the copy in TCRdb shows in-frame clones only, minus some. The sample lists more than 95,000 clones; 93% were seen once. These receptors' targets are unknown. Sample: unstimulated CD8+ T cells sorted from spleen or lymph node cells, taken before intestinal transplant. These receptors all stem from a human donor who received an intestinal transplant.

The J gene is TRBJ2-1, the V gene TRBV4-1, with TRBD1 as a possible D gene (6 bases). The CDR3 totals 16 residues. The V gene's germline CDR1 is MGHRA and CDR2 YSYEKL. Trimming removed 4 bases from V and 5 bases from J, with 18 bases in between. CDR3 in amino acids: CASSLTGTPLDNEQFF. In DNA, the CDR3 is TGCGCCAGCAGCCTTACAGGGACCCCCTTAGACAATGAGCAGTTCTTC.

This clone was counted a few times. The V call is TRBV18, the J call TRBJ2-2; D is undetermined. CDR1 is KGHSH and CDR2 is LQKENI in the germline V gene. Trimming stripped 0 bases from V and 5 bases from J, with 4 bases between. The CDR3 runs to 13 residues. CDR3 protein: CASSPPSTGELFF. CDR3 nucleotide sequence: TGTGCCAGCTCACCACCGTCTACCGGGGAGCTGTTTTTT.

Worth noting for this clone: Other DNA sequences in the same sample also yield this CDR3. The chain links TRBV6-5 to TRBJ2-7; D is perhaps TRBD2 (6 bases). Germline assignment: CDR1 MNHEY and CDR2 SVGAGI. This CDR3 has 13 amino acids. Deletions cut 0 bases from V and 4 bases from J, with 7 bases between. The CDR3: CASSYSGSYEQYF. Written as DNA, the CDR3 is TGTGCCAGCAGTTACTCCGGGAGTTACGAGCAGTACTTC.

The V gene is TRBV5-6, the J gene TRBJ2-3; D not resolved. Germline V lookup: CDR1 SGHDT, CDR2 YYEEEE. V was pared by 4 bases and J by 0 bases, with 6 bases between. The CDR3 is 13 residues long. CDR3 region: CASSITSTDTQYF. CDR3 bases: TGTGCCAGCAGCATCACTAGCACAGATACGCAGTATTTT.

This chain joins TRBV5-5 and TRBJ1-6, with a weak D call TRBD1 (6 bases). CDR1 is SGHKS and CDR2 is YYEKEE in the germline V gene (reference sequence). This CDR3 spans 14 amino acids. Trimming took off 4 bases at V and 5 bases at J, with 10 bases between the two ends. The CDR3: CASSIQGNNSPLHF. The CDR3 bases are TGTGCCAGCAGCATACAGGGTAATAATTCACCCCTCCACTTT.

This sequence joins TRBV13 and TRBJ2-1; maybe TRBD2 (6 bases). V lost 2 bases, J lost 4 bases, and 12 bases lay in between. The CDR3 loop spans 15 amino acids. Germline values: CDR1 PRHDT, CDR2 FYEKMQ (reference sequence). CDR3 region: CASSLRVSGYNEQFF. The CDR3, as DNA: TGTGCCAGCAGCTTACGGGTTAGCGGATACAATGAGCAGTTCTTC.

The rearrangement uses TRBV19 and TRBJ2-7; TRBD2 might be the D (6 bases). The CDR3 runs to 13 residues. V dropped 9 bases and J dropped 7 bases, with 19 bases sitting between them. From germline, CDR1 is LNHDA and CDR2 SQIVND (reference sequence). The CDR3 nucleotides read TGTGCCAGCGCGGAGGGGACGGTCGCGGAGCAGTACTTC. Amino acids: CASAEGTVAEQYF.

The J gene is TRBJ2-1, the V gene TRBV12-5, with 11 bases matching TRBD2. Germline trimming cut 3 bases from V and 7 bases from J; bases unmatched to any gene: 8. The CDR3 sequence is 16 residues long. CDR1 and CDR2 (germline): LGHNT, FRNRAP. The CDR3 DNA is TGTGCTAGTGGTTTCTTAGCGGGGGGGCTCGGGAATGAGCAGTTCTTC. Protein sequence: CASGFLAGGLGNEQFF. The full variable domain, with the rest looked up from reference TRBV12-5 and TRBJ2-1, is DARVTQTPRHKVTEMGQEVTMRCQPILGHNTVFWYRQTMMQGLELLAYFRNRAPLDDSGMPKDRFSAEMPDATLATLKIQPSEPRDSAVYFCASGFLAGGLGNEQFFGPGTRLTVL.

The chain combines TRBV5-1 with TRBJ1-1; D possibly corresponds to TRBD1 (5 bases). CDR1 is SGHRS and CDR2 is YFSETQ in the germline V gene. The CDR3 extends over 14 amino acids. Trimming removed 4 bases from V and 1 base from J, with 11 bases in between. The CDR3 nucleotides read TGCGCCAGCAGCCACCTAGGGGAGAACACTGAAGCTTTCTTT. This gives the protein CASSHLGENTEAFF.

The V and J genes are TRBV6-1 and TRBJ2-1, with D perhaps being TRBD1 or TRBD2 (5 bases each). The ends were cut back, 9 bases at V and 8 bases at J, with 20 bases in the middle. Germline V lookup: CDR1 MNHNS, CDR2 SASEGT. The CDR3 runs 14 residues. CDR3 DNA: TGTGCCAGACCGGGGCGTCCCTGGGGCGATGAGCAGTTCTTC. As protein: CARPGRPWGDEQFF.

This chain joins TRBV14 and TRBJ2-2; 10 nucleotides line up with TRBD2. The J segment lost 4 bases and the V segment lost 2 bases, leaving 10 bases of the junction unmatched. This CDR3 has 18 amino acids. In germline, CDR1 is SGHDN, CDR2 FVKESK. CDR3 amino acids: CASSQSGGEFRVTGELFF. CDR3 in DNA: TGTGCCAGCAGCCAAAGCGGGGGGGAATTTCGGGTCACCGGGGAGCTGTTTTTT.

The rearrangement joins TRBV19 to TRBJ1-1; the D gene is possibly TRBD1 (5 bases). Trimming cost V 10 bases and J 1 base, with 10 bases left between them. There are 12 residues in the CDR3. From germline, CDR1 is LNHDA and CDR2 SQIVND (reference sequence). This chain's CDR3 is CATGRKNTEAFF. Written as DNA, the CDR3 is TGTGCCACGGGACGTAAGAACACTGAAGCTTTCTTT.

The chain carries TRBV10-3 and TRBJ1-1, with D hard to call. The CDR3 is 16 amino acids. Trimming took 3 bases from V and 3 from J, leaving 17 bases between them. Germline CDR1 ENHRY, CDR2 SYGVKD. The CDR3: CAISDPDSSWDTEAFF. The DNA of the CDR3 is TGTGCCATCAGTGACCCCGACTCCTCCTGGGACACTGAAGCTTTCTTT.

The V call is TRBV10-2, the J call TRBJ1-5; the D is unclear. This CDR3 is 14 amino acids long. The V and J ends lost 5 bases and 0 bases respectively, with 8 bases between them. The germline CDR1 and CDR2 sequences are WSHSY and SAAADI. The chain's CDR3 is CASSPYFSNQPQHF. The CDR3 DNA is TGCGCCAGCAGTCCATACTTTAGCAATCAGCCCCAGCATTTT.

This chain joins TRBV19 and TRBJ1-4; possible D gene TRBD1, 6 bases. In germline, CDR1 is LNHDA, CDR2 SQIVND (reference sequence). This CDR3 has 13 amino acids. V lost 6 bases and J lost 11, with 16 bases in between. This CDR3 reads CASSLMGGAKLFF. Written as DNA, the CDR3 is TGTGCCAGTAGCCTAATGGGGGGGGCCAAACTGTTTTTT.